This TCR beta chain was identified in a study of cytomegalovirus exposure and HLA in healthy donors. The PCR made use of 60 Vbeta and 13 Jbeta primers. Profiled with immunoSEQ multiplex PCR; TCRdb holds only in-frame clones, not every one. The table includes approximately 220,000 clones, about three quarters detected once. Donors consisted of healthy bone marrow donors. Trimming removed 3 bases at V and 6 bases at J, with 7 bases between. Germline CDR1 is PRHDT and CDR2 is FYEKMQ (reference sequence). The CDR3 is 12 residues long. This clone was observed a few times. The receptor comes from a male donor in good health and CMV-seronegative. Sequencing was carried out using PBMCs. The chain uses TRBV13 and TRBJ2-3; D is undetermined. The CDR3 sequence: CASSFQDDTQYF. In nucleotides, the CDR3 is TGTGCCAGCAGCTTCCAGGATGATACGCAGTATTTT.